The text below deals with one T cell receptor (beta chain). The antigen is unknown. This sample was taken from a study of cytomegalovirus exposure and HLA in healthy donors. Regarding the study as a whole: Across HLA loci, a later analysis found differing TCR association rates, with DRB1 most and HLA-C fewest. In a later analysis, donors in an Asian-associated ancestry cluster reportedly had fewer N-insertions in productive TCRs than the cohort mean. In vitro work confirmed that a few CMV-associated chains recognize CMV antigens.

Primers for the PCR totalled 60 Vbeta and 13 Jbeta. Data came from immunoSEQ multiplex PCR; TCRdb stores just in-frame clones and leaves some out. The table lists 95,000 to 150,000 clones, approximately 75% of them singletons. Unrecorded immune exposures were likely, despite nominal health at sampling. What was sequenced was PBMCs. The clonotype comes from a middle-aged man in good health and CMV-seronegative.

DNA of the CDR3: TGTGCCAGCAGCCCCCCCGGGGGCTACGAGCAGTACTTC. Translation: CASSPPGGYEQYF. The genes are TRBV13 and TRBJ2-7, with D tentatively TRBD2 (6 bases). Germline V CDR1 and CDR2: PRHDT, FYEKMQ (reference sequence). Trimming took off 5 bases at V and 3 bases at J, with 11 bases between the two ends. This CDR3 has 13 residues.